This TCR beta chain was observed in a study of T cell responses to AZD1222 COVID-19 vaccine. Note on this clone: The antigen is undetermined.

Profiled with immunoSEQ multiplex PCR; TCRdb holds only in-frame clones, not every one. Of some 130,000 clones listed, more than 75% are singletons. The study's findings and limits: No repertoire was sampled before or during the peak T cell response, only after it. Only a handful of AZD1222 recipients were seropositive at baseline.

The length of the CDR3 is 16 residues. The V gene's germline CDR1 is SGHVS and CDR2 FQNEAQ. J gave up 1 base and V 3 bases, and 6 bases lay outside the gene matches. The chain carries TRBV7-8 and TRBJ1-3; TRBD1 matches 7 bases. Specimen: peripheral blood, collected on day 0 of AZD1222 vaccination. The sequence was obtained from an adult in good health. CDR3 bases: TGTGCCAGCAGCTTTCAGGGGGTCCGATCTGGAAACACCATATATTTT. This codes for CASSFQGVRSGNTIYF. Full variable domain (rest looked up from reference TRBV7-8 and TRBJ1-3): GAGVSQSPRYKVAKRGQDVALRCDPISGHVSLFWYQQALGQGPEFLTYFQNEAQLDKSGLPSDRFFAERPEGSVSTLKIQRTQQEDSAVYLCASSFQGVRSGNTIYFGEGSWLTVV.